The sequence of this TCR beta chain was determined in a study of cytomegalovirus exposure and HLA in healthy donors. A note on this clone: Relative to the germline gene, one junction end is altered; a read error may explain this. The sample contains more than one DNA sequence encoding this CDR3.

CDR3 size: 15 residues. Germline CDR1 and CDR2: LNHNV and YYDKDF (reference sequence). This PCR relied on a set of 60 Vbeta primers and 13 Jbeta primers. TCRdb's table, derived via immunoSEQ multiplex PCR, lists solely in-frame clones and lacks some. Recorded for this sample: about 200,000 clones. Specimen: PBMCs. The TCR originated in a girl aged 2 to 10 in good health and CMV-seropositive. The rearrangement uses TRBV15 and TRBJ1-2; D not certain. The CDR3 sequence is CATSYYLSTNYGYTF. The CDR3, as DNA: TGTGCCACCAGCTACTATCTGAGCACTAACTATGGTTACACCTTC. The full variable domain, its missing parts supplied by reference TRBV15 and TRBJ1-2, is DAMVIQNPRYQVTQFGKPVTLSCSQTLNHNVMYWYQQKSSQAPKLLFHYYDKDFNNEADTPDNFQSRRPNTSFCFLDIRSPGLGDTAMYLCATSYYLSTNYGYTFGSGTRLTVV.